This paragraph reports one T cell receptor (beta chain). The antigen this receptor binds is unknown. Base-call qualities are not available, and no considerably larger clone is one nucleotide away. Using the deep immunoSEQ assay, multiplex PCR amplified TCR CDR3 regions from genomic DNA. For each cell subset, the extracted genomic DNA was distributed evenly across all wells of several immunoSEQ 96-well plates, and each plate served as one replicate. For sorted subsets, each replicate PCR was loaded with approximately 190 ng genomic DNA, equivalent to some 27,000 T cell genomes. Purified libraries were measured with a Qubit 3.0 fluorometer, size-checked on a Bioanalyzer 2100, and measured again with the KAPA Library Quantification kit. Every immunoSEQ 96-well plate was sequenced on a separate single-read 150-cycle Illumina NextSeq 550 flow cell. The study's own analysis went as follows. The immunoSEQ output contained only junctional sequences without quality scores, so filtering could not match that applied to full-length reads. To assign V/J genes and CDR3, sequences were annotated using PyIR, a Python wrapper for IgBLAST v1.9, with IMGT germline references. Any read was removed if the V/J assignment was weak (E-value above 1e-6), the CDR3 was missing, or the read contained stop codons, out-of-frame junctions, or ambiguous translated residues. V3J clonotypes were defined as sequences sharing an identical inferred V gene, J gene, and CDR3 amino acid sequence. Percentage overlap between repertoires was computed as shared unique clonotypes divided by the size of the smaller repertoire. Richness of each repertoire was evaluated using RTK rarefaction, the Chao1 estimator, and Recon v2.1 estimates of unobserved clonotypes. Generation probabilities for all TCRbeta clonotypes obtained by the gDNA method from a handful of donors were computed using OLGA. The source is immuneACCESS, and TCRdb retained only in-frame sequences with V and J called. Part of the clones is not carried over; for the studies checked, unresolved V genes explain less than half of this, and the remainder is unexplained. Clone size and V and J calls were adopted from that table, with D and trimming inferred from the DNA. The sample table lists 1 million to 1.2 million clones, 77% of them with a count of one. The ten biggest clones cover about 0.94% of the sample.

The data originate from a study of shared clonotypes between healthy human individuals (dated by TCRdb to the early 2020s). For context, the study as a whole: A couple of women and a few men aged 18 to 49 years were included in the cohort. Per donor, three plates each were used for CD4 naive and CD4 memory, two for CD8 naive, and one for CD8 memory. Blood TCR repertoires of about 5 healthy adults were deeply sequenced to estimate repertoire size and the extent of clonotype sharing between individuals. To increase sequencing depth and limit assay-specific biases, different laboratories used diverse techniques to prepare libraries and sequence TCR repertoires. Each donor's leukapheresis produced roughly between roughly 0.85 and 10 billion PBMCs.

The donors were healthy, HIV-negative adults who had no recently reported acute infections or vaccinations. Every donor was a Caucasian adult residing in Nashville, Tennessee, USA. CD4+ T cells were enriched by magnetic negative selection, after which naive cells were positively selected on CD45RA and the negative fraction was taken as the memory subset. Blood was obtained by leukapheresis, after which PBMCs were separated by Ficoll-Histopaque density gradient centrifugation and cryopreserved in liquid nitrogen vapor phase. Analytical flow cytometry was used to check the purity and quantity of every magnetically sorted T cell population. From each sorted fraction, genomic DNA was isolated and quantified by UV absorbance on a Nanodrop 2000c. Results and caveats for the whole study, not just this receptor: Incomplete sequencing was indicated by rarefaction of sorted-subset datasets, despite the large sequencing depth. Estimated clonotype richness was generally larger for naive than for memory subsets. Pairwise subsampling indicated that sequencing depth was expected to affect the degree of clonotype sharing among donors. Approximately 5% of naive CD4, 3.5% of naive CD8, approximately 2% of memory CD4, and about 0.4% of memory CD8 clonotypes were shared across four donors. Clonotypes shared by all four sorted-subset donors showed higher generation probabilities than non-shared clonotypes. Because the study included a small number of donors, the genetic and exposure-history diversity represented was limited. Only blood was sampled, and tissue TCR repertoires likely differ from those in blood.

The specimen was memory CD4+ T cells from PBMCs. The cell subset or site label for this specimen denotes: CD45RA-negative fraction. This clonotype was obtained from a man aged 18 to 30 in good health. Some clones in this sample may be carry-over from other donors' samples.

The DNA sequence is given as TGTGCCAGCAGCGTACAGGGGGAGGTTTACAATGAGCAGTTCTTC. This encodes CASSVQGEVYNEQFF. The rearrangement combines TRBV7-6 with TRBJ2-1, and 8 bases in between align with TRBD1. Measured from the cysteine to the phenylalanine, the CDR3 is 15 residues long. The read is trimmed to its CDR3 DNA, 45 bases read in frame from base 1. V is trimmed back by 5 bases and J by 4 bases, and the junction contains 7 bases that no gene match accounts for. The germline V gene provides CDR1 SGHVS and CDR2 FNYEAQ.